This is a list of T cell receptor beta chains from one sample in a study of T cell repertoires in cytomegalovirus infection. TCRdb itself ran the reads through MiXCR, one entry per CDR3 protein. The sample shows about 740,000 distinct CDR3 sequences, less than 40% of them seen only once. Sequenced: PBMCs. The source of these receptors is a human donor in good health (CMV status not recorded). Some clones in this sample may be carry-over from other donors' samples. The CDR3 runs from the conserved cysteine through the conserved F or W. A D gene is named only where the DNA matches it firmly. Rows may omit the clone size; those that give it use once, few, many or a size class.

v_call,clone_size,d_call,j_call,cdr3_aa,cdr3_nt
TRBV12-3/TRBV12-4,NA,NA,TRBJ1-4,CASSLIEGLFF,TGTGCCAGCAGTTTAATTGAGGGCTTGTTTTTT
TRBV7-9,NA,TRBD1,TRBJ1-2,CATPKLTGDGYTF,TGTGCCACCCCGAAGTTGACAGGGGACGGCTACACCTTC
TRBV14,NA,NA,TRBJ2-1,CASSQELGGWGNEQFF,TGTGCCAGCAGCCAAGAACTTGGGGGCTGGGGAAATGAGCAGTTCTTC
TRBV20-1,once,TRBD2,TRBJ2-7,CSARLPVIAGGPYEQYF,TGCAGTGCTAGACTACCGGTAATAGCGGGAGGGCCCTACGAGCAGTACTTC
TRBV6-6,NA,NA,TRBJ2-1,CASSYWPSPPYNEQFF,TGTGCCAGCAGTTACTGGCCCAGCCCGCCCTACAATGAGCAGTTCTTC
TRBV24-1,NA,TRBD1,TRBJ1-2,CATSDFNRGGGYTF,TGTGCCACCAGTGATTTCAACAGGGGCGGAGGCTACACCTTC
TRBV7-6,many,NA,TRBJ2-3,CASSPGIGSGTDTQYF,TGTGCCAGCAGCCCTGGTATAGGGAGTGGAACAGATACGCAGTATTTT
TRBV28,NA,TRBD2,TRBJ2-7,CASSLSGTSLYEQYF,TGTGCCAGCAGTTTGTCCGGGACTAGCCTCTACGAGCAGTACTTC
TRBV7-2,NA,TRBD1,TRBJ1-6,CASSSAGQGANSPLHF,TGTGCCAGCAGCTCGGCCGGACAGGGGGCTAATTCACCCCTCCACTTT
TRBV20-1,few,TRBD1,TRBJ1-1,CSACPGGCPEAFF,TGCAGTGCCTGTCCAGGGGGATGCCCGGAAGCTTTCTTT
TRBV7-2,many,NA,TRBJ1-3,CASSENLISGNTIYF,TGTGCCAGCAGCGAGAATTTAATCTCTGGAAACACCATATATTTT
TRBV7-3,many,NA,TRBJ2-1,CASSISSWGVGGEQFF,TGTGCCAGCAGCATCTCTAGCTGGGGGGTCGGTGGTGAGCAGTTCTTC
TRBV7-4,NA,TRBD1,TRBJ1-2,CASSLQDRGYGYTF,TGTGCCAGCAGCTTACAGGACAGGGGCTATGGCTACACCTTC
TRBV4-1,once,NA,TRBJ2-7,CASSQGLGSGEQYF,TGCGCCAGCAGCCAAGGATTAGGGAGTGGCGAGCAGTACTTC
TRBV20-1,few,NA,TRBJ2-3,CSARDPPDTQYF,TGCAGTGCTAGAGATCCCCCAGATACGCAGTATTTT
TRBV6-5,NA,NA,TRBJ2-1,CASTQRKGGPPHEQFF,TGTGCCAGCACACAACGAAAGGGGGGCCCCCCCCATGAGCAGTTCTTC
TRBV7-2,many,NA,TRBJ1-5,CASSAYRDNNQPQHF,TGTGCCAGCAGCGCATACCGGGACAACAATCAGCCCCAGCATTTT
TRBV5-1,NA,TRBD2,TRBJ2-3,CASSPGLAGSPSTDTQYF,TGCGCCAGCAGCCCGGGACTAGCGGGATCCCCTAGCACAGATACGCAGTATTTT
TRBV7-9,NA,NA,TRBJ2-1,CASSDRPPRLLYNVQFF,TGTGCCAGCAGCGACCGACCCCCCCGTTTACTCTACAATGTGCAGTTCTTC
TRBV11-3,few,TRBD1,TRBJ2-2,CASSTGDGELFF,TGTGCCAGCAGTACAGGGGACGGGGAGCTGTTTTTT
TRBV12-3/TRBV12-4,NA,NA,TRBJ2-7,CASSLGRAVYEQYF,TGTGCCAGCAGTTTGGGACGGGCGGTATACGAGCAGTACTTC
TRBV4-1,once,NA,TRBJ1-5,CASSQDRSTGNQPQHF,TGCGCCAGCAGCCAAGATCGCTCGACGGGCAATCAGCCCCAGCATTTT
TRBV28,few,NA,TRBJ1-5,CASLGGREYYQPQHF,TGTGCCAGTTTGGGAGGCAGGGAGTACTATCAGCCCCAGCATTTT
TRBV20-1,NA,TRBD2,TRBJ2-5,CSAPGGDQETQYF,TGCAGTGCTCCTGGGGGGGATCAAGAGACCCAGTACTTC
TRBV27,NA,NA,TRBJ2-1,CASHKGYSFYNEQFF,TGTGCCAGCCATAAAGGGTATAGCTTCTACAATGAGCAGTTCTTC
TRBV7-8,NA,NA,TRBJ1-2,CASSLTPQTVRTGYTF,TGTGCCAGCAGCTTAACCCCCCAGACAGTACGTACGGGCTACACCTTC
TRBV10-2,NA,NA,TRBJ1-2,CASSEPGYGYTF,TGCGCCAGCAGTGAGCCGGGGTATGGCTACACCTTC
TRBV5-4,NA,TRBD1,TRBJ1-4,CASSLRRGQAEKLFF,TGTGCCAGCAGCTTGCGTCGGGGACAGGCTGAAAAACTGTTTTTT
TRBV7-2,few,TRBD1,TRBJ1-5,CASSLAPRDRGPQPQHF,TGTGCCAGCAGCTTAGCCCCCCGTGACAGGGGCCCTCAGCCCCAGCATTTT
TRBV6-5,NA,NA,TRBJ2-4,CASRASRAENIQYF,TGTGCCAGCAGGGCCTCTCGAGCCGAAAACATTCAGTACTTC
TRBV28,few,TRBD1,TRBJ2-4,CASSSSKHRGSKNIQYF,TGTGCCAGCAGTTCCTCTAAACACAGGGGATCCAAAAACATTCAGTACTTC
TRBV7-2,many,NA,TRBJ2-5,CASSLALSGETQYF,TGTGCCAGCAGCTTAGCGCTGTCTGGAGAGACCCAGTACTTC
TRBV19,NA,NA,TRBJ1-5,CASSILGMSNQPQHF,TGTGCCAGTAGTATTCTGGGGATGAGCAATCAGCCCCAGCATTTT
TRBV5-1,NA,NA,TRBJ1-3,CASSWDQASGNTIYF,TGCGCCAGCAGCTGGGACCAAGCCTCTGGAAACACCATATATTTT
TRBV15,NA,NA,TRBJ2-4,CATSRVRVAKNIQYF,TGTGCCACCAGCAGAGTAAGGGTAGCCAAAAACATTCAGTACTTC
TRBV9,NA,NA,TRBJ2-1,CASSSAGLTYNEQFF,TGTGCCAGCAGCTCTGCAGGTCTAACATACAATGAGCAGTTCTTC
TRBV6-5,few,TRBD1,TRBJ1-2,CASSYSTGGYGYTF,TGTGCCAGCAGTTACTCGACAGGGGGCTATGGCTACACCTTC
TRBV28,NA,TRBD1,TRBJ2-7,CASSFKPGQDHYEQYF,TGTGCCAGCAGTTTCAAGCCGGGACAGGACCACTACGAGCAGTACTTC
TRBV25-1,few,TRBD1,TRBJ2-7,CASSELGRGRVEQYF,TGTGCCAGCAGTGAATTAGGTAGGGGGCGAGTCGAGCAGTACTTC
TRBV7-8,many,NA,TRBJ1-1,CASSPYTEAFF,TGTGCCAGCAGCCCCTACACTGAAGCTTTCTTT
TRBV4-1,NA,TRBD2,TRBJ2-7,CASSREAGDLYEQYF,TGCGCCAGCAGCCGGGAAGCGGGAGACCTCTACGAGCAGTACTTC
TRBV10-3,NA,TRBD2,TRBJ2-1,CAISGEGLSSYNEQFF,TGTGCCATCAGTGGGGAGGGCCTGAGCTCCTACAATGAGCAGTTCTTC
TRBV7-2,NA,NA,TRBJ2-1,CASSRALGLRGEQFF,TGTGCCAGCAGCCGGGCCCTGGGACTCCGGGGTGAGCAGTTCTTC
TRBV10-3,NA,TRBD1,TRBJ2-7,CAIRDGQGTSYEQYF,TGTGCCATCAGAGACGGACAGGGGACATCCTACGAGCAGTACTTC
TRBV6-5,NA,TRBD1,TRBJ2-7,CASSIGTDPPYEQYF,TGTGCCAGCAGTATTGGGACAGACCCTCCCTACGAGCAGTACTTC
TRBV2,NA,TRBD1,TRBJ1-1,CACRGQGANTEAFF,TGTGCCTGCCGGGGACAGGGGGCGAACACTGAAGCTTTCTTT
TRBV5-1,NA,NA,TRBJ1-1,CASSFSPGANTEAFF,TGCGCCAGCAGCTTCTCACCAGGAGCGAACACTGAAGCTTTCTTT
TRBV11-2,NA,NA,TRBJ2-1,CASSTQVARGNEQFF,TGTGCCAGCAGCACACAAGTCGCCCGGGGAAATGAGCAGTTCTTC
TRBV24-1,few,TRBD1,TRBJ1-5,CATSEPTGGDQPQHF,TGTGCCACCAGTGAACCTACAGGGGGCGACCAGCCCCAGCATTTT
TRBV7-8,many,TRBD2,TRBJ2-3,CASSLSGGLSTDTQYF,TGTGCCAGCAGCTTATCCGGGGGACTAAGCACAGATACGCAGTATTTT
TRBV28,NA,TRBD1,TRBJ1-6,CASSLPAGQGGNSPLHF,TGTGCCAGCAGTTTACCTGCAGGACAGGGGGGCAATTCACCCCTCCACTTT
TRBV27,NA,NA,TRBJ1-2,CASSMGHTPAGYGYTF,TGTGCCAGCAGTATGGGCCACACCCCTGCGGGCTATGGCTACACCTTC
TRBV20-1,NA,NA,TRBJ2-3,CSARDLRTGTIDTQYF,TGCAGTGCTAGAGATCTTAGGACAGGGACTATAGATACGCAGTATTTT